Presented here are 17 T cell receptor beta chains from one specimen sequenced in a study of PD-1 blockade in mismatch repair-deficient tumors. This table comes from immunoSEQ multiplex PCR, and its TCRdb copy is limited to in-frame clones, with some not included. Seen here are 35,000 to 40,000 clones, 79% observed once, and the top ten hold roughly 23%. Sequencing was performed on peripheral blood, taken 4 weeks after starting pembrolizumab. These receptors all stem from an adult with mismatch repair-deficient cancer.

The table lists this clone with a few counts. For the CDR3, the DNA is TGTGCCAGCAGCGTCCGGGGGGTCGGCTACACCTTC. Translating gives CASSVRGVGYTF. The J gene is TRBJ1-2, the V gene TRBV9, with D maybe TRBD1 (5 bases). CDR3 size: 12 residues. With 2 bases removed from V and 8 bases from J, the gap between germline ends came to 10 bases. Germline CDR1 reads SGDLS; CDR2 reads YYNGEE. Supplemented by reference TRBV9 and TRBJ1-2, the full variable domain reads DSGVTQTPKHLITATGQRVTLRCSPRSGDLSVYWYQQSLDQGLQFLIQYYNGEERAKGNILERFSAQQFPDLHSELNLSSLELGDSALYFCASSVRGVGYTFGSGTRLTVV.

This clone was detected only a few times. This sequence joins TRBV19 and TRBJ2-1; the match to TRBD2 covers 7 bases. The CDR3 is 14 amino acids. Trimming took 5 bases from V and 8 from J; bases not matched to a gene: 9. CDR1 LNHDA and CDR2 SQIVND come from the germline V gene (reference sequence). The CDR3 loop is CASSLAAGIHEQFF. CDR3 coding DNA: TGTGCCAGTAGTTTGGCAGCGGGAATCCATGAGCAGTTCTTC.

J is TRBJ2-7 and V is TRBV28; 7 bases align to TRBD2. Trimming cost V 6 bases and J 4 bases; bases outside gene matches: 15. This CDR3 is 16 amino acids long. Germline CDR1 is MDHEN and CDR2 is SYDVKM. CDR3 sequence reads: CASRNTIGGRPYEQYF. In DNA form, the CDR3 reads TGTGCCAGCAGGAATACTATTGGCGGGAGACCATACGAGCAGTACTTC. Filled out from reference TRBV28 and TRBJ2-7, the complete variable domain reads DVKVTQSSRYLVKRTGEKVFLECVQDMDHENMFWYRQDPGLGLRLIYFSYDVKMKEKGDIPEGYSVSREKKERFSLILESASTNQTSMYLCASRNTIGGRPYEQYFGPGTRLTVT.

The chain couples TRBV27 to TRBJ2-1, with a possible D match to TRBD2 (6 bases). CDR1 and CDR2 from the germline V gene are MNHEY and SMNVEV (reference sequence). V was clipped by 8 bases and J by 7 bases, with 15 bases between them. The CDR3 has 13 amino acids. The CDR3 region has the DNA TGTGCCAGCGGGAAGGAGGCGGGGAATGAGCAGTTCTTC. This codes for CASGKEAGNEQFF.

The V gene is TRBV7-2, the J gene TRBJ2-1; D is tentatively TRBD1 or TRBD2 (5 bases each). The CDR3 has 16 residues. V gave up 5 bases and J gave up 1 base, with 15 bases separating them. Germline V CDR1 and CDR2: SGHTA, FQGNSA. CDR3 bases: TGTGCCAGCAGCCCCGCCGGGACCGCGTCCTACAATGAGCAGTTCTTC. Its protein is CASSPAGTASYNEQFF.

This chain links TRBV6-5 with TRBJ2-6, with unresolved D. V was cut by 4 bases and J by 0 bases, with 7 bases left in between. The CDR3 loop spans 15 amino acids. Looked up from germline, CDR1 is MNHEY and CDR2 is SVGAGI. In DNA form, the CDR3 reads TGTGCCAGCAGTTCTCTGGACTCTGGGGCCAACGTCCTGACTTTC. Encoded protein: CASSSLDSGANVLTF.

This clone showed up just a few times. The rearrangement uses TRBV5-1 and TRBJ1-2, with 8 positions matching TRBD1. Per the germline V gene, CDR1 is SGHRS and CDR2 is YFSETQ. The trim removed 2 bases at V and 6 bases at J, leaving 6 bases unmatched. This CDR3 region has 14 residues. The CDR3 region is CASSLRTGRDGYTF. The CDR3, as DNA: TGCGCCAGCAGCTTACGGACAGGGAGGGATGGCTACACCTTC.

This clone is a singleton in its sample. The V call is TRBV6-5, the J call TRBJ2-7; D is tentatively TRBD1 or TRBD2 (5 bases each). CDR1 is MNHEY, CDR2 SVGAGI, per germline. The CDR3 sequence is 12 residues long. CDR3: CATRGSTYEQYF. The CDR3 nucleotides read TGTGCGACCCGGGGCAGTACCTACGAGCAGTACTTC.

The J gene is TRBJ2-7, the V gene TRBV30, with D unresolved. The germline gives CDR1 GTSNPN, CDR2 SVGIG (reference sequence). V lost 1 base and J lost 0, with 4 bases in between. This CDR3 is 12 amino acids long. CDR3 sequence: CAWSDSSYEQYF. CDR3 sequence (DNA): TGTGCCTGGAGTGACAGCTCCTACGAGCAGTACTTC.

The rearrangement joins TRBV27 to TRBJ2-3; D not certain. The CDR3 has 16 amino acids. CDR1 is MNHEY, CDR2 SMNVEV, per germline (reference sequence). Trimming removed 5 bases at V and 0 bases at J, with 15 bases between. As DNA, the CDR3 is TGTGCCAGCAGTGAGGTCTGGAATCCTAGCACAGATACGCAGTATTTT. It is translated as CASSEVWNPSTDTQYF.

This clone was counted a few times. The chain links TRBV2 to TRBJ2-6, with D perhaps matching TRBD1 or TRBD2 (5 bases each). In germline, CDR1 is SNHLY, CDR2 FYNNEI. Trimming left V 6 bases short and J 4 bases short, with 10 bases between. This CDR3 comprises 14 residues. This chain's CDR3 is CASRRGSGANVLTF. The CDR3, as DNA: TGTGCCAGCAGGAGGGGCTCGGGGGCCAACGTCCTGACTTTC.

This chain uses TRBV27 with TRBJ2-3; 11 positions agree with TRBD2. V was pared by 9 bases and J by 0 bases, with 8 bases of the junction left unmatched. The CDR3 spans 16 residues. CDR1 is MNHEY and CDR2 is SMNVEV in the germline V gene (reference sequence). Here the CDR3 DNA reads TGTGCCAGGGTACTAGCGGGAGTGAGGAGCACAGATACGCAGTATTTT. Translation: CARVLAGVRSTDTQYF.

This rearrangement joins TRBV14 to TRBJ2-3; 8 nucleotides align to TRBD2. CDR3 size: 19 residues. V dropped 4 bases and J dropped 1; count of bases not matched to a gene: 16. Germline loops: CDR1 SGHDN, CDR2 FVKESK. DNA of the CDR3: TGTGCCAGCAGCCTAAGTATGAATTTAGCGGGACGGGGCACAGATACGCAGTATTTT. Protein: CASSLSMNLAGRGTDTQYF.

This clone was recorded a few times. V is TRBV29-1 and J is TRBJ2-3, with 9 bases lining up with TRBD2. The germline gives CDR1 SQVTM, CDR2 ANQGSEA. With 6 bases clipped from V and 2 bases from J, the junction kept 9 bases outside the gene matches. The CDR3 runs to 15 residues. The CDR3 here is CSVLGTSTSTDTQYF. The DNA of the CDR3 is TGCAGCGTCCTGGGGACTAGCACTTCCACAGATACGCAGTATTTT.

This chain links TRBV7-3 with TRBJ2-2; 10 bases agree with TRBD1. V gave up 2 bases and J gave up 2 bases; unmatched junction bases: 2. Germline V CDR1 and CDR2: SGHTA, FQGTGA. The CDR3 totals 16 residues. The CDR3: CASSLWDRGNTGELFF. DNA for the CDR3: TGTGCCAGCAGCTTATGGGACAGGGGAAACACCGGGGAGCTGTTTTTT.

The chain uses TRBV10-2 and TRBJ2-3; D gene ambiguous. Germline CDR1 reads WSHSY; CDR2 reads SAAADI. The germline V and J ends were trimmed by 3 bases and 4 bases, with 5 bases remaining between them. This CDR3 is 12 amino acids long. The CDR3 DNA follows: TGCGCCAGCAGTGACGGGTCAGATACGCAGTATTTT. Translating it yields CASSDGSDTQYF.

The CDR3 protein is CSVYGTGASYEQYF. As DNA, the CDR3 is TGCAGCGTATACGGGACAGGGGCCTCCTACGAGCAGTACTTC. V is TRBV29-1 and J is TRBJ2-7, with 10 bases identical to TRBD1. V dropped 6 bases and J dropped 0; count of bases not matched to a gene: 5. This CDR3 spans 14 amino acids. CDR1 and CDR2 (germline): SQVTM, ANQGSEA.